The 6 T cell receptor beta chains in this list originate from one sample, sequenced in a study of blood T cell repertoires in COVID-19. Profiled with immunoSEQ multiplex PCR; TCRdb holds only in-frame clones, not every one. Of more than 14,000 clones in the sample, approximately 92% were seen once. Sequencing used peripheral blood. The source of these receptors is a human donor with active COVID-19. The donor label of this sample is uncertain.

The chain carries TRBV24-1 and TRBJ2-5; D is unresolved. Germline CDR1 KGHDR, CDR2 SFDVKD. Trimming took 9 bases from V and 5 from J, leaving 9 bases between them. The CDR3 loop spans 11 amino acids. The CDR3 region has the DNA TGTGCCACCGGGCTTAGGGAGACCCAGTACTTC. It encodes CATGLRETQYF.

As DNA, the CDR3 is TGTGCCAGTAGTGGGAGTGGGGGCCCTCAGCCCCAGCATTTT. The encoded protein is CASSGSGGPQPQHF. The gene calls are TRBV19 and TRBJ1-5; the D gene is possibly TRBD1 (6 bases). The CDR3 runs 14 residues. Deletions cut 5 bases from V and 6 bases from J, with 14 bases between. Per germline, CDR1 LNHDA and CDR2 SQIVND (reference sequence). Variable domain in full (rest from reference TRBV19 and TRBJ1-5): DGGITQSPKYLFRKEGQNVTLSCEQNLNHDAMYWYRQDPGQGLRLIYYSQIVNDFQKGDIAEGYSVSREKKESFPLTVTSAQKNPTAFYLCASSGSGGPQPQHFGDGTRLSIL.

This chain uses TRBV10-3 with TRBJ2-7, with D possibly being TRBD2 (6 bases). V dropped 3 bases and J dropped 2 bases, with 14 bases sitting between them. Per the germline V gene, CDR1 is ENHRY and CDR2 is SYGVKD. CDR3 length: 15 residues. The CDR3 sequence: CAISESLASPYEQYF. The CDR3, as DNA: TGTGCCATCAGTGAATCACTAGCCTCACCCTACGAGCAGTACTTC.

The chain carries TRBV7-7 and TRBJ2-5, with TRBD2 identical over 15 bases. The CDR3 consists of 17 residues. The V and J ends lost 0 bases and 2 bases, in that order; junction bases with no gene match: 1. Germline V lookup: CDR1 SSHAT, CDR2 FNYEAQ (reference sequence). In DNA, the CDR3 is TGTGCCAGCAGCTTAGCGGGACTAGCGGGGGGTCAAGAGACCCAGTACTTC. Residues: CASSLAGLAGGQETQYF.

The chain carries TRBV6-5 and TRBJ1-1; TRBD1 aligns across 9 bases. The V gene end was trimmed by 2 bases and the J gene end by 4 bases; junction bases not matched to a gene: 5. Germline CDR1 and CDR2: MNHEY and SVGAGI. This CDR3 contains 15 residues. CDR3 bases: TGTGCCAGCAGTTACGATGAACAGGGGGCCACTGAAGCTTTCTTT. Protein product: CASSYDEQGATEAFF.

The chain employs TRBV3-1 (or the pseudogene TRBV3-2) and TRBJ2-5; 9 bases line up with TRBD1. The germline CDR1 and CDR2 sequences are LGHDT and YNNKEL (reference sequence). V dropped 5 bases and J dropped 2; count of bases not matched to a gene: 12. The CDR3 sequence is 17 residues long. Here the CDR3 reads CASSGTGRISGQETQYF. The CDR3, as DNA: TGTGCCAGCAGCGGGACAGGGCGTATTAGCGGGCAAGAGACCCAGTACTTC.